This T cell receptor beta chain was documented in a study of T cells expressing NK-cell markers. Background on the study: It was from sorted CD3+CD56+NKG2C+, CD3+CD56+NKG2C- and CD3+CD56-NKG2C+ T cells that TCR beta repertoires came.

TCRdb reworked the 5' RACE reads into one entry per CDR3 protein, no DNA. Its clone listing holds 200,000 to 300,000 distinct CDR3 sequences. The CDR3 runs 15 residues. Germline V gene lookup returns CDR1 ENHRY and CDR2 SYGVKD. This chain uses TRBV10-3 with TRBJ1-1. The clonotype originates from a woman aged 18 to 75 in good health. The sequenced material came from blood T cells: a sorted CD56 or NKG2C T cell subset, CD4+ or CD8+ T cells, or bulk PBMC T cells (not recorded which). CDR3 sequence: CAISESGRVDTEAFF.